Described below is a single T cell receptor (beta chain) sequence and its context. Germline V gene sequence: CDR1 MGHRA, CDR2 YSYEKL. The CDR3 runs 16 residues. Trimming removed 2 bases at V and 1 base at J, with 14 bases between. After isolation, RNA underwent reverse transcription to generate cDNA as the sequencing template. Assay used: immunoSEQ multiplex PCR; TCRdb lists only in-frame clones, some missing. The sample consists of about 200,000 clones, 35% to 40% of them appearing once. These data originate in a study of CD8+ T cells in alopecia areata. Treatment indicated: oral pan-JAK inhibitor, 5-10 mg twice daily.

Material: CD4+ T cells sorted from blood, obtained between weeks 30 and 35, from a patient treated with tofacitinib. The TCR originated in a human donor with alopecia areata. The chain couples TRBV4-1 to TRBJ1-1; D possibly corresponds to TRBD1 (6 bases). CDR3 residues: CASSQKTGHSNTEAFF. The CDR3 DNA reads as TGCGCCAGCAGCCAAAAAACGGGACATTCGAACACTGAAGCTTTCTTT.